The T cell receptor beta chain described here comes from a study of early T cells in non-severe SARS-CoV-2 infection. This clonotype was observed a handful of times. Its antigen is still unknown. General observations from the study: In VDJdb matching, anti-spike CD8 responses were favored while private and CD4 specificities went missing.

Via MiXCR, TCRdb re-called the 5' RACE reads, giving one row per CDR3 protein. Seen here are tens of thousands of distinct CDR3 sequences, 5.5% to 6.5% observed once, and the top ten hold 6% to 7%. This CDR3 comprises 13 residues. Trimming stripped 6 bases from V and 9 bases from J, with 12 bases between. Germline CDR1 and CDR2: KGHSH and LQKENI. This chain joins TRBV18 and TRBJ1-6, with D uncertain. The sequenced sample consisted of whole blood. The TCR originated in an adult who was a healthcare worker with PCR-confirmed SARS-CoV-2 infection or an uninfected control (not recorded which). The CDR3 DNA is TGTGCCAGCTCGCAAGGGAGGGTTTCACCCCTCCACTTT. Amino acid sequence: CASSQGRVSPLHF.